This T cell receptor (beta chain) was found in a study of cytomegalovirus exposure and HLA in healthy donors. Whole-study results and caveats: A later analysis linked a missense DCLRE1C variant to TCR beta V- and J-gene trimming. A few CMV-associated chains proved CMV antigen-specific in vitro.

V dropped 1 base and J dropped 7; count of bases not matched to a gene: 7. Germline lookup yields CDR1 LGHNA and CDR2 YNFKEQ. The CDR3 has 16 residues. Primers included in the PCR were 60 Vbeta and 13 Jbeta primers. The repertoire was sequenced with immunoSEQ multiplex PCR; TCRdb's copy has only in-frame clones and lacks some. The table shows roughly 130,000 clones, with about three quarters occurring only once. This clone was observed a handful of times. Its matching antigen is unknown. The clonotype comes from a man aged 40-49 years in good health and CMV-seropositive. The V call is TRBV4-2, the J call TRBJ2-2; 9 bases line up with TRBD2. Source material: PBMCs. CDR3 residues: CASSQGQAGGGGELFF. The CDR3 DNA follows: TGTGCCAGCAGCCAAGGGCAAGCGGGGGGTGGCGGGGAGCTGTTTTTT.